This TCR beta chain was captured in a study of tumor and adjacent non-tumor tissue in lung cancer. V was trimmed by 6 bases and J by 8 bases, leaving 22 bases between them. CDR1 and CDR2 from the germline V gene are SQVTM and ANQGSEA. This CDR3 has 15 amino acids. TCRbeta libraries were built with three rounds of nested PCR, modified from ARM-PCR. TCRdb analysed the multiplex PCR reads with MiXCR anew, one entry per CDR3 protein. Of about 80,000 distinct CDR3 sequences in the sample, roughly 80% were seen once. This sample's RNA came from whole unsorted tissue. Distant lung tissue was collected more than 3 cm away from the tumor edge.

The J gene is TRBJ2-2, the V gene TRBV29-1, with TRBD2 as a possible D gene (6 bases). The sequence derives from a man aged 60 to 75 with non-small cell lung cancer. Sequenced: distant non-tumor lung tissue. The CDR3 loop reads CSVTWTNGFTGELFF. The CDR3 nucleotides read TGCAGCGTGACCTGGACTAACGGGTTCACGGGGGAGCTGTTTTTT.